Listed below are T cell receptor beta chains from one sample, sequenced in a study of blood T cell repertoires in COVID-19. TCRdb's copy holds only in-frame clones and misses some; the assay was immunoSEQ multiplex PCR. The sample has approximately 240,000 clones, just under 85% seen once. Sequences were obtained from PBMCs or T cells enriched from blood (not recorded which). The receptors were gathered from a woman aged 35 to 49 with acute COVID-19. CDR3s include the opening cysteine and the closing phenylalanine or tryptophan. The order of the fields is V gene, CDR3 length, J gene, CDR3 protein.

V: TRBV27; length: 13; J: TRBJ2-1; CDR3: CASSPGNHNEQFF
V: TRBV30; length: 12; J: TRBJ1-6; CDR3: CAWRRNNSPLHF
V: TRBV27; length: 14; J: TRBJ2-3; CDR3: CASRAGRETDTQYF
V: TRBV5-1; length: 14; J: TRBJ1-2; CDR3: CASSLGHSQDGYTF
V: TRBV6-2/TRBV6-3; length: 15; J: TRBJ2-4; CDR3: CASSYSPGTGSIQYF
V: TRBV9; length: 13; J: TRBJ2-7; CDR3: CASSPGGVYEQYF
V: TRBV3-1/TRBV3-2; length: 18; J: TRBJ2-1; CDR3: CASSPPPTSGRWFVGQFF
V: TRBV12-3/TRBV12-4; length: 12; J: TRBJ2-7; CDR3: CASRGPTYEQYF
V: TRBV6-7; length: 13; J: TRBJ2-7; CDR3: CASSRQGNYEQYF
V: TRBV28; length: 17; J: TRBJ1-2; CDR3: CASSLPSTGGNVGGYTF
V: TRBV19; length: 17; J: TRBJ2-3; CDR3: CASRDRGTTSYTDTQYF
V: TRBV30; length: 14; J: TRBJ1-2; CDR3: CAWSVPSGEGGYTF
V: TRBV9; length: 13; J: TRBJ1-2; CDR3: CASSPDNNYGYTF
V: TRBV12-3/TRBV12-4; length: 13; J: TRBJ1-2; CDR3: CASTGTGDYGYTF
V: TRBV13; length: 14; J: TRBJ1-2; CDR3: CASSQKGGAYGYTF
V: TRBV19; length: 13; J: TRBJ1-3; CDR3: CASAGTLGNTIYF
V: TRBV3-1/TRBV3-2; length: 15; J: TRBJ2-7; CDR3: CASSQEGWGIYEQYF
V: TRBV7-9; length: 16; J: TRBJ1-4; CDR3: CASSFGGSTIREKLFF
V: TRBV7-2; length: 14; J: TRBJ1-2; CDR3: CASSLYSTNYGYTF
V: TRBV4-1; length: 16; J: TRBJ2-1; CDR3: CASSQVGGSLVNEQFF
V: TRBV19; length: 13; J: TRBJ1-1; CDR3: CASSDTLDTEAFF
V: TRBV25-1; length: 13; J: TRBJ2-1; CDR3: CASSEGGSGEQFF
V: TRBV9; length: 15; J: TRBJ1-3; CDR3: CASTPGHTSGNTIYF
V: TRBV28; length: 14; J: TRBJ2-2; CDR3: CASRAGGNTGELFF
V: TRBV29-1; length: 16; J: TRBJ1-3; CDR3: CSVSKMGQDAGNTIYF
V: TRBV9; length: 16; J: TRBJ1-3; CDR3: CASSPRAAISGNTIYF
V: TRBV4-2; length: 14; J: TRBJ2-2; CDR3: CASSQDSGTGELFF
V: TRBV19; length: 15; J: TRBJ2-2; CDR3: CASTNRTGGPGELFF
V: TRBV28; length: 15; J: TRBJ1-2; CDR3: CASSSQGAGRGGYTF
V: TRBV21-1; length: 12; J: TRBJ2-1; CDR3: CASSIARNEQFF
V: TRBV19; length: 13; J: TRBJ1-1; CDR3: CASSPHNGGHSFF
V: TRBV4-2; length: 16; J: TRBJ2-5; CDR3: CASSSKWWDSQETQYF
V: TRBV7-2; length: 13; J: TRBJ2-1; CDR3: CASRAKTNNEQFF
V: TRBV18; length: 16; J: TRBJ2-1; CDR3: CASSPRDSTDYNEQFF
V: TRBV5-1; length: 14; J: TRBJ2-3; CDR3: CASSLVPLADTQYF
V: TRBV19; length: 14; J: TRBJ2-2; CDR3: CASSPRTGRGELFF
V: TRBV5-1; length: 14; J: TRBJ1-1; CDR3: CASSLGHRNTEAFF
V: TRBV19; length: 15; J: TRBJ1-2; CDR3: CASSISRSFNYGYTF
V: TRBV27; length: 14; J: TRBJ1-1; CDR3: CASNPNRDQTEAFF
V: TRBV29-1; length: 13; J: TRBJ1-5; CDR3: CSVQTGYNQPQHF
V: TRBV2; length: 15; J: TRBJ2-3; CDR3: CASEESPLVSDTQYF
V: TRBV2; length: 14; J: TRBJ2-5; CDR3: CATQLAGGGETQYF
V: TRBV11-2; length: 15; J: TRBJ1-2; CDR3: CAGGLEGAHINGYTF
V: TRBV27; length: 18; J: TRBJ2-3; CDR3: CASSFGLAGGLSTDTQYF
V: TRBV24-1; length: 13; J: TRBJ1-2; CDR3: CATRSGTVGGYTF
V: TRBV14; length: 13; J: TRBJ1-1; CDR3: CASSQSVNTEAFF
V: TRBV21-1; length: 17; J: TRBJ1-5; CDR3: CARDRDSPFYGNQPQHF
V: TRBV7-9; length: 14; J: TRBJ1-1; CDR3: CASSLAEGAAEAFF
V: TRBV5-8; length: 16; J: TRBJ1-2; CDR3: CASSLGAGTGVYGYTF
V: TRBV6-5; length: 14; J: TRBJ1-6; CDR3: CASSFRDRGSPLHF
V: TRBV7-9; length: 15; J: TRBJ1-4; CDR3: CASSPGFRGDEKLFF
V: TRBV18; length: 14; J: TRBJ1-1; CDR3: CASSGDRVGTEAFF
V: TRBV10-2; length: 16; J: TRBJ2-3; CDR3: CASSDSGGGPRDTQYF